This TCR beta chain was retrieved from a study of tumor and adjacent non-tumor tissue in lung cancer. Study context: There were 11 to 13 adenocarcinoma, 2 squamous cell carcinoma and 1 small cell lung cancer cases.

Note on this clonotype: As yet, its antigen is unknown. It is likely a read error, because the conserved phenylalanine at the end of the CDR3 is missing.

RNA was extracted from bulk tissue without any cell sorting. More than 3 cm separated this lung sample from the edge of the tumor. Between August and November 2014, newly diagnosed, chemotherapy-naive lung cancer patients underwent thoracic surgery in China. The library came from three nested PCR rounds adapted from ARM-PCR protocols. TCRdb re-derived calls from the multiplex PCR reads in MiXCR, one entry per CDR3 protein. The sample lists 85,000 to 130,000 distinct CDR3 sequences; less than 75% were seen once. Study results and caveats: Normal lung showed higher cumulative top 100 clone frequency than tumor. Tumor tissue had significantly higher TCR diversity than normal lung.

Trimming cost V 3 bases and J 4 bases, with 15 bases left between them. This CDR3 is built from 14 residues. In germline, CDR1 is DFQATT, CDR2 SNEGSKA (reference sequence). What was sequenced was distant non-tumor lung tissue. The genes are TRBV20-1 and TRBJ2-5; D uncertain. The source is a man younger than 45 with non-small cell lung cancer. The CDR3 coding sequence is TGCAGTGCTAGTGCTGGCGCCTCCTCAGAGACCCAGTACTTA. Its protein is CSASAGASSETQYL.